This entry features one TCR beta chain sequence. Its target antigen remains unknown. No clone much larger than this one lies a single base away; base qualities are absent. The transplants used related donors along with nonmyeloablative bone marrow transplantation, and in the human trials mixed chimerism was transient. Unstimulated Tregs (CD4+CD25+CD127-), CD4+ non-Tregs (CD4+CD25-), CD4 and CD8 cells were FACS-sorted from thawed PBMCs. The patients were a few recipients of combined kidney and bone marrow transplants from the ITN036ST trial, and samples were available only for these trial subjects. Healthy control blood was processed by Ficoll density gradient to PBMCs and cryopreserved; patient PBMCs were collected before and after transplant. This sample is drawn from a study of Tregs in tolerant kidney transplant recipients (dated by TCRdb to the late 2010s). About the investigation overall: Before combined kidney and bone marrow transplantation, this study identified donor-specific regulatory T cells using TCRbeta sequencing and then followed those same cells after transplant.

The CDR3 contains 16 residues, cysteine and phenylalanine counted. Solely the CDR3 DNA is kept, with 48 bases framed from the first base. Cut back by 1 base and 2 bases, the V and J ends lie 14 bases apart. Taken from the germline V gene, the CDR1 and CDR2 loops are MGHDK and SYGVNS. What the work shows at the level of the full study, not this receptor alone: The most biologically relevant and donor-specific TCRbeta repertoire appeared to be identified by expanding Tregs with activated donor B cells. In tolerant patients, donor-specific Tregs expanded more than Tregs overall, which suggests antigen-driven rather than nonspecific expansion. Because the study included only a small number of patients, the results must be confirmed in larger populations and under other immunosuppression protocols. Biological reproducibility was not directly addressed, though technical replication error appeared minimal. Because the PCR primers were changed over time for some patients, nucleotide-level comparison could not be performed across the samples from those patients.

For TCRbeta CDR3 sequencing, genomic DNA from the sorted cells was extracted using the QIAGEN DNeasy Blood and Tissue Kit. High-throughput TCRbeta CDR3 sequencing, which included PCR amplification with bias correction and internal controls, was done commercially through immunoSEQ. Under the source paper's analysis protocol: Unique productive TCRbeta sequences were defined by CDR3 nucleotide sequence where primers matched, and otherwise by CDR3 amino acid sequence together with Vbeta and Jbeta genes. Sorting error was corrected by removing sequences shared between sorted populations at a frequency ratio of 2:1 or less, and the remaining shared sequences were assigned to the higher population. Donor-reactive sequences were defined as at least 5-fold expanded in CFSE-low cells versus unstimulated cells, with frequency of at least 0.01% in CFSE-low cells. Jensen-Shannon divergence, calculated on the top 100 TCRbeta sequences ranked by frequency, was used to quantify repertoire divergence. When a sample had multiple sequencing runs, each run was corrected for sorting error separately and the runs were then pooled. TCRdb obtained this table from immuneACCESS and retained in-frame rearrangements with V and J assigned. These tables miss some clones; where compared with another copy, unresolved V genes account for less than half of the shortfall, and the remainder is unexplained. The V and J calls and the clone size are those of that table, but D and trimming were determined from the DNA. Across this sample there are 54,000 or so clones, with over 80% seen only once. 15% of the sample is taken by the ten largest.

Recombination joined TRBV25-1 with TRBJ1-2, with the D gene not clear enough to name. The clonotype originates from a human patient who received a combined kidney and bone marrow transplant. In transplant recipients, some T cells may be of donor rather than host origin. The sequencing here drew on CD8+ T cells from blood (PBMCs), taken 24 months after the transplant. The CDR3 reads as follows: CASSESEGTRNYGYTF. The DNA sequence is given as TGTGCCAGCAGTGAATCAGAGGGCACGAGAAACTATGGCTACACCTTC.